The T cell receptor (beta chain) under discussion was sequenced for a study of shared clonotypes between healthy human individuals. Study outcomes and limitations: Generation of non-shared clonotypes was less probable than generation of clonotypes shared by all four donors.

TCRdb's copy holds only in-frame clones and misses some; the assay was immunoSEQ multiplex PCR. The sample contains under 750,000 clones, approximately 77% of which appear only once. Comment on this clone: The target antigen is unknown.

The CDR3 extends over 13 amino acids. CDR1 is MNHNS, CDR2 SASEGT, per germline. The V end was cut by 6 bases, the J end by 1 base, with 9 bases between. Nashville, Tennessee was home to all donors, each a Caucasian adult. The sample consisted of memory CD4+ T cells sorted from blood. Stated subset: CD45RA-negative fraction. The clonotype originates from a woman aged 25-40 years in good health. J is TRBJ1-1 and V is TRBV6-1; D remains unclear. For the CDR3, the DNA is TGTGCCAGCAGGCGGGAGACGAACACTGAAGCTTTCTTT. This sequence encodes CASRRETNTEAFF.